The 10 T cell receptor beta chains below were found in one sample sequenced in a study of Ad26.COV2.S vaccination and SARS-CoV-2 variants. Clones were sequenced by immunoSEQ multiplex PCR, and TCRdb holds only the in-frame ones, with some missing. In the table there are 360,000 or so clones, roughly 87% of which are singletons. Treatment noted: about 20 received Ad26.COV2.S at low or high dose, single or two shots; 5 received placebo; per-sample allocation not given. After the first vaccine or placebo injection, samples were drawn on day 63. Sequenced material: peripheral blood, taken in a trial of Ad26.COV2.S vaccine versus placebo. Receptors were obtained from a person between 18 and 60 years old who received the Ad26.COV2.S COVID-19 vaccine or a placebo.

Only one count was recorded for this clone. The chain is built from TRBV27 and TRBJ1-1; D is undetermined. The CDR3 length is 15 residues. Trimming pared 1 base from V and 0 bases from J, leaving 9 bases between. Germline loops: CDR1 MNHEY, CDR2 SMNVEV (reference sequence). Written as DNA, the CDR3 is TGTGCCAGCAGTTTATGGGCGGTTATGAACACTGAAGCTTTCTTT. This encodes CASSLWAVMNTEAFF.

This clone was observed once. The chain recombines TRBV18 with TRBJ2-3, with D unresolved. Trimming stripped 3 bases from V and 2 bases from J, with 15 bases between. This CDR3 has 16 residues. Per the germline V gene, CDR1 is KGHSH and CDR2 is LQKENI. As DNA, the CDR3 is TGTGCCAGCTCACCCGGCATAGTGGCGGACACAGATACGCAGTATTTT. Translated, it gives CASSPGIVADTDTQYF.

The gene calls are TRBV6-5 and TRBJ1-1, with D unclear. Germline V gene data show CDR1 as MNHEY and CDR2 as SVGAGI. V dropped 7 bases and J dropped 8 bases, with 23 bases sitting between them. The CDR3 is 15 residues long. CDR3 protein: CASKESEGVNVEAFF. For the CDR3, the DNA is TGTGCCAGCAAGGAGTCGGAGGGAGTCAACGTCGAAGCTTTCTTT.

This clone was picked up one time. CDR3 in amino acids: CASRPPGSNQPQHF. CDR3 nucleotides: TGTGCCAGCAGGCCCCCAGGCAGCAATCAGCCCCAGCATTTT. The chain employs TRBV6-5 and TRBJ1-5, with no clear D. Trimming removed 6 bases from V and 1 base from J, with 10 bases in between. This CDR3 spans 14 amino acids. Germline V gives CDR1 MNHEY, CDR2 SVGAGI.

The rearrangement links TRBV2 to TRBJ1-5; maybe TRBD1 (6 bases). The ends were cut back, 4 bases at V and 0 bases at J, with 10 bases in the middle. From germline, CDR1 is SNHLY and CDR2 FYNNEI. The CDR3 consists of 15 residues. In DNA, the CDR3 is TGTGCCAGCAGTGGGGAGGGGGTTAGCAATCAGCCCCAGCATTTT. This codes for CASSGEGVSNQPQHF.

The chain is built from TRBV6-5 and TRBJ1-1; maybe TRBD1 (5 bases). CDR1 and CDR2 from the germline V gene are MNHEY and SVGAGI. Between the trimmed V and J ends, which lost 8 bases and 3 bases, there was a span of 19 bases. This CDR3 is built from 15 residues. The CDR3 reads CASGVARGRYTEAFF. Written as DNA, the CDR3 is TGTGCCAGCGGCGTCGCGCGGGGCAGGTACACTGAAGCTTTCTTT.

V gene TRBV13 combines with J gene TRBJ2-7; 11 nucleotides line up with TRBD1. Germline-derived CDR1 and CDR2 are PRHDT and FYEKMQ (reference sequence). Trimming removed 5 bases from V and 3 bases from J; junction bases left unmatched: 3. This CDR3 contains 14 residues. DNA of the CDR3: TGTGCCAGCAGCACGGGACAGGGGGTCTACGAGCAGTACTTC. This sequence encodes CASSTGQGVYEQYF.

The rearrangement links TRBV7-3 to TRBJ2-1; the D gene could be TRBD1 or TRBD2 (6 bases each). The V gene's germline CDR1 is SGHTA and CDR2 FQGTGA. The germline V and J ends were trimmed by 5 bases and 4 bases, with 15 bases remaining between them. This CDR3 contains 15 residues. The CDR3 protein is CASSPLGGLYNEQFF. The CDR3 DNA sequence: TGTGCCAGCAGCCCCCTCGGGGGCCTTTACAATGAGCAGTTCTTC.

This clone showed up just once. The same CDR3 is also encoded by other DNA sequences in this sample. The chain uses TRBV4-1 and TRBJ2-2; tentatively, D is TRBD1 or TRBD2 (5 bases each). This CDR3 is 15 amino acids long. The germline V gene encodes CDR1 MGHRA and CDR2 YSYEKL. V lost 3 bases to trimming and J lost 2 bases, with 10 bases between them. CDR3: CASSQVGGNTGELFF. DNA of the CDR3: TGCGCCAGCAGCCAGGTTGGGGGTAACACCGGGGAGCTGTTTTTT.

The CDR3 DNA reads as TGTGCCAGCAGCTCCCCAGGGGCTCGGGGGACACCCCTCCACTTT. Translated: CASSSPGARGTPLHF. The chain employs TRBV3-1 (or the pseudogene TRBV3-2) and TRBJ1-6, with a tentative D call TRBD1 (6 bases). Germline V gives CDR1 LGHDT, CDR2 YNNKEL (reference sequence). The CDR3 is 15 residues long. V was shortened by 5 bases and J by 11 bases, with 19 bases between the two germline ends.